This T cell receptor (beta chain) was identified in a study of blood T cell repertoires in COVID-19. About the study: Researchers got acute and convalescent COVID-19 samples from the United States, Italy and Spain. Nucleic acid was either cDNA or gDNA, and it came from T cells, B-cell-depleted T cells, or PBMCs.

CDR3 length: 13 amino acids. The V end lost 3 bases, the J end lost 2 bases, and 7 bases lay between the germline ends. The germline V gene encodes CDR1 SGHNT and CDR2 YENEEA. Only one count was recorded for this clone. Original methodology: Estimation of nucleated cell counts was performed using reference gene primer amplification. Using immunoSEQ multiplex PCR, the repertoire was profiled, and TCRdb retains in-frame clones only, with some absent. V, J and clone size reflect that table, while D and trimming were determined from the DNA. This sample carries approximately 190,000 clones, more than 75% of them seen once, and the ten largest clones take under 6.5%.

The chain carries TRBV11-3 and TRBJ2-5; D ambiguous. The receptor was derived from a man aged 40-50 years with active or convalescent COVID-19. Sequenced sample: peripheral blood. The CDR3 protein is CASSFQVQETQYF. CDR3 coding DNA: TGTGCCAGCAGCTTTCAGGTTCAAGAGACCCAGTACTTC.